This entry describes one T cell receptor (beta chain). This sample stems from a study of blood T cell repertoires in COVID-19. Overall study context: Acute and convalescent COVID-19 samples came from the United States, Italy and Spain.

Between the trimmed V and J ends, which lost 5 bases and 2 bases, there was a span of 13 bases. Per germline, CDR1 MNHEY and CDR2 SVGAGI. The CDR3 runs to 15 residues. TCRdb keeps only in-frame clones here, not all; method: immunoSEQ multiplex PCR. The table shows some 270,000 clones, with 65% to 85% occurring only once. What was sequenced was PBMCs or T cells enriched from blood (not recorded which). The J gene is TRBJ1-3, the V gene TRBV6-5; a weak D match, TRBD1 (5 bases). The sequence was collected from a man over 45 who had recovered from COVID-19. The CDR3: CASSITVGAGNTIYF. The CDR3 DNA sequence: TGTGCCAGCAGTATCACTGTAGGGGCTGGAAACACCATATATTTT.